Listed below are T cell receptor beta chains from one sample, sequenced in a study of T cell responses to AZD1222 COVID-19 vaccine. Assay used: immunoSEQ multiplex PCR; TCRdb lists only in-frame clones, some missing. In the table there are about 110,000 clones, 90% to 95% of which are singletons. The source material was peripheral blood, sampled on day 0 of AZD1222 vaccination. All receptors come from an adult in good health. The CDR3 runs from the conserved cysteine through the conserved F or W. The D gene is left open where the match is weak.

j_gene: TRBJ1-1
d_gene: .
v_gene: TRBV5-1
CDR3nt: TGCGCCAGCAGCTCCCCTTGGGGGGCCACTGAAGCTTTCTTT
CDR3aa: CASSSPWGATEAFF

j_gene: TRBJ1-1
d_gene: TRBD1
v_gene: TRBV18
CDR3nt: TGTGCCAGCTCAGGGGACAGGAAGATTCAGAACACTGAAGCTTTCTTT
CDR3aa: CASSGDRKIQNTEAFF

j_gene: TRBJ1-5
d_gene: .
v_gene: TRBV6-1
CDR3nt: TGTGCCAGCAGTGAATCTCCTCATCAGCCCCAGCATTTT
CDR3aa: CASSESPHQPQHF

j_gene: TRBJ1-1
d_gene: .
v_gene: TRBV28
CDR3nt: TGTGCCAGCAGTTTATCCCGGGGTATAATACGGCGAATGAACACTGAAGCTTTCTTT
CDR3aa: CASSLSRGIIRRMNTEAFF

j_gene: TRBJ2-1
d_gene: .
v_gene: TRBV7-2
CDR3nt: TGTGCCAGCAGCCCCAGTACGCAGAGATACAATGAGCAGTTCTTC
CDR3aa: CASSPSTQRYNEQFF

j_gene: TRBJ1-1
d_gene: TRBD1
v_gene: TRBV7-9
CDR3nt: TGTGCCAGCAGCACCCGGACAGGGGGCACTGAAGCTTTCTTT
CDR3aa: CASSTRTGGTEAFF

j_gene: TRBJ2-3
d_gene: TRBD2
v_gene: TRBV12-5
CDR3nt: TGTGCTAGTGGTTTGGTACGGGGGGGCGTCACAGATACGCAGTATTTT
CDR3aa: CASGLVRGGVTDTQYF

j_gene: TRBJ1-2
d_gene: .
v_gene: TRBV20-1
CDR3nt: TGCAGTGCTAGTGTCCTTTACAGGGTCGACTATGGCTACACCTTC
CDR3aa: CSASVLYRVDYGYTF

j_gene: TRBJ1-4
d_gene: .
v_gene: TRBV12-3/TRBV12-4
CDR3nt: TGTGCCAGCAACCGGGACGGTAATGAAAAACTGTTTTTT
CDR3aa: CASNRDGNEKLFF

j_gene: TRBJ1-1
d_gene: .
v_gene: TRBV14
CDR3nt: TGTGCCAGCAGCCAGGGTCGGGCAGTCCCTGAAGCTTTCTTT
CDR3aa: CASSQGRAVPEAFF

j_gene: TRBJ1-1
d_gene: .
v_gene: TRBV24-1
CDR3nt: TGTGCCTACCGCGGTAGGTTTAAGTACACTGAAGCTTTCTTT
CDR3aa: CAYRGRFKYTEAFF

j_gene: TRBJ2-1
d_gene: TRBD2
v_gene: TRBV28
CDR3nt: TGTGCCAGCAGTTTACAGTGGAGCGGGAACGTTGAGCAGTTCTTC
CDR3aa: CASSLQWSGNVEQFF

j_gene: TRBJ2-2
d_gene: .
v_gene: TRBV5-4
CDR3nt: TGTGCCAGCAGCTTAGGACTAAACACCGGGGAGCTGTTTTTT
CDR3aa: CASSLGLNTGELFF

j_gene: TRBJ1-3
d_gene: .
v_gene: TRBV23-1
CDR3nt: TGCGCCAGCAGTCAATACAGGGTGGAGGTCACCATATATTTT
CDR3aa: CASSQYRVEVTIYF

j_gene: TRBJ1-1
d_gene: TRBD1
v_gene: TRBV16
CDR3nt: TGTGCCAGCAGCCACCGGACAGGGCGGACTGAAGCTTTCTTT
CDR3aa: CASSHRTGRTEAFF

j_gene: TRBJ1-3
d_gene: .
v_gene: TRBV5-8
CDR3nt: TGTGCCAGCAGCTTGACGGGTTCTGGAAACACCATATATTTT
CDR3aa: CASSLTGSGNTIYF

j_gene: TRBJ1-3
d_gene: .
v_gene: TRBV3-1/TRBV3-2
CDR3nt: TGTGCCAGCAGCCAAGTTCCCAGGATTACCTCTGGAAACACCATATATTTT
CDR3aa: CASSQVPRITSGNTIYF

j_gene: TRBJ2-7
d_gene: .
v_gene: TRBV25-1
CDR3nt: TGTGCCAGCAGTGACAGGGCCTTAGGCTACGAGCAGTACTTC
CDR3aa: CASSDRALGYEQYF

j_gene: TRBJ2-7
d_gene: TRBD2
v_gene: TRBV6-5
CDR3nt: TGTGCCAGCAAACTAGCGGGGTCCTACGAGCAGTACTTC
CDR3aa: CASKLAGSYEQYF

j_gene: TRBJ2-7
d_gene: .
v_gene: TRBV30
CDR3nt: TGTGCCTGGAGTGTGGGACGACTCTCCTACGAGCAGTACTTC
CDR3aa: CAWSVGRLSYEQYF

j_gene: TRBJ1-1
d_gene: TRBD1
v_gene: TRBV15
CDR3nt: TGTGCCACCAGCATAGGGACAGGCAATGAAGCTTTCTTT
CDR3aa: CATSIGTGNEAFF

j_gene: TRBJ1-2
d_gene: .
v_gene: TRBV7-2
CDR3nt: TGTGCCAGCAGCTTGAGCTATGGAGGCAGGGAAGGGGACTATGGCTACACCTTC
CDR3aa: CASSLSYGGREGDYGYTF

j_gene: TRBJ1-5
d_gene: .
v_gene: TRBV6-4
CDR3nt: TGTGCCACCTCCCCCACGGGGGGAAGGAATCAGCCCCAGCATTTT
CDR3aa: CATSPTGGRNQPQHF